Listed below are T cell receptor beta chains from one sample, sequenced in a study of T-cell memory formation after mild COVID-19. Using its own MiXCR run on the 5' RACE reads, TCRdb lists one record per CDR3 protein. The repertoire holds about 140,000 distinct CDR3 sequences, with more than 12% as singletons. Sequenced sample: PBMCs or a T cell subset sorted from them (not recorded which). The receptors derive from an adult woman who had mild COVID-19 (a few samples of this study predate the infection). Cell type and time point are not known. The CDR3 runs from the conserved cysteine through the conserved F or W. The D gene is left open where the match is weak. Not every row has a clone size; where given, it reads once, few, many or a size class.

J: TRBJ2-2; length: 17; size: NA; V: TRBV4-1; D: TRBD1; CDR3: CASSQDWGQGGTGELFF; DNA: TGCGCCAGCAGCCAAGATTGGGGACAGGGAGGCACCGGGGAGCTGTTTTTT
J: TRBJ2-1; length: 12; size: NA; V: TRBV3-1; D: NA; CDR3: CASSFIPGPQFF; DNA: TGTGCCAGCAGCTTTATTCCCGGGCCGCAGTTCTTC
J: TRBJ2-7; length: 14; size: NA; V: TRBV7-6; D: NA; CDR3: CASSPEGETYEQYF; DNA: TGTGCCAGCAGCCCGGAGGGGGAAACCTACGAGCAGTACTTC
J: TRBJ2-1; length: 16; size: few; V: TRBV11-3; D: TRBD2; CDR3: CASSASSGNSYNEQFF; DNA: TGTGCCAGCAGCGCGAGTAGCGGGAATTCCTACAATGAGCAGTTCTTC
J: TRBJ2-1; length: 13; size: few; V: TRBV18; D: NA; CDR3: CASSLTLTGEQFF; DNA: TGTGCCAGCTCACTCACTCTTACCGGGGAGCAGTTCTTC
J: TRBJ2-7; length: 15; size: many; V: TRBV5-1; D: TRBD1; CDR3: CASSSPGTGAYEQYF; DNA: TGCGCCAGCAGCTCACCCGGGACAGGGGCATACGAGCAGTACTTC
J: TRBJ2-2; length: 18; size: many; V: TRBV4-1; D: TRBD1; CDR3: CASSQEVRQGLNTGELFF; DNA: TGCGCCAGCAGCCAAGAAGTGCGACAGGGGTTAAACACCGGGGAGCTGTTTTTT
J: TRBJ1-1; length: 13; size: many; V: TRBV12-3/TRBV12-4; D: NA; CDR3: CASSGRMNTEAFF; DNA: TGTGCCAGCAGTGGCCGAATGAACACTGAAGCTTTCTTT
J: TRBJ2-7; length: 12; size: NA; V: TRBV24-1; D: NA; CDR3: CATSDPVGEQYF; DNA: TGTGCCACCAGTGATCCCGTAGGCGAGCAGTACTTC
J: TRBJ2-1; length: 14; size: NA; V: TRBV7-9; D: TRBD1; CDR3: CASTYGDSYNEQFF; DNA: TGTGCCAGCACCTACGGGGACAGCTACAATGAGCAGTTCTTC
J: TRBJ2-7; length: 15; size: few; V: TRBV5-1; D: TRBD2; CDR3: CASSPGRGGPYEQYF; DNA: TGCGCCAGCAGCCCCGGGCGCGGGGGTCCCTACGAGCAGTACTTC
J: TRBJ2-3; length: 16; size: few; V: TRBV4-2; D: NA; CDR3: CASSQDLGLGTDTQYF; DNA: TGTGCCAGCAGCCAAGATCTGGGACTCGGCACAGATACGCAGTATTTT
J: TRBJ2-3; length: 16; size: few; V: TRBV6-6; D: NA; CDR3: CASSYRLAGVPDTQYF; DNA: TGTGCCAGCAGTTACAGGTTGGCAGGGGTACCAGATACGCAGTATTTT
J: TRBJ2-5; length: 14; size: few; V: TRBV6-1; D: NA; CDR3: CASNIGTGFETQYF; DNA: TGTGCCAGCAATATCGGGACTGGGTTCGAGACCCAGTACTTC
J: TRBJ2-5; length: 16; size: few; V: TRBV7-9; D: NA; CDR3: CASSLVGSIFQETQYF; DNA: TGTGCCAGCAGCTTAGTAGGCAGTATATTCCAAGAGACCCAGTACTTC
J: TRBJ2-1; length: 16; size: few; V: TRBV11-2; D: NA; CDR3: CASSSAGLHDYNEQFF; DNA: TGTGCCAGCAGCTCGGCTGGCCTTCATGACTACAATGAGCAGTTCTTC
J: TRBJ2-5; length: 13; size: few; V: TRBV6-6; D: NA; CDR3: CASSGGRDTTQYF; DNA: TGTGCCAGCAGCGGGGGGCGGGATACGACCCAGTACTTC
J: TRBJ2-1; length: 15; size: few; V: TRBV20-1; D: NA; CDR3: CSARGGSYTYNEQFF; DNA: TGCAGTGCTAGAGGGGGGTCGTACACCTACAATGAGCAGTTCTTC
J: TRBJ2-5; length: 15; size: once; V: TRBV28; D: NA; CDR3: CASSLWINIWETQYF; DNA: TGTGCCAGCAGCTTATGGATAAACATATGGGAGACCCAGTACTTC
J: TRBJ2-3; length: 16; size: NA; V: TRBV12-3/TRBV12-4; D: NA; CDR3: CASSSRYGGDTDTQYF; DNA: TGTGCCAGCAGTTCCCGATATGGCGGGGACACAGATACGCAGTATTTT
J: TRBJ2-3; length: 15; size: few; V: TRBV19; D: NA; CDR3: CASSIGPEGTDTQYF; DNA: TGTGCCAGTAGTATCGGACCCGAGGGCACAGATACGCAGTATTTT
J: TRBJ1-2; length: 16; size: many; V: TRBV7-2; D: NA; CDR3: CASSPYRGVTNYGYTF; DNA: TGTGCCAGCAGCCCCTACCGGGGGGTCACCAACTATGGCTACACCTTC